The clone carrying this T cell receptor beta chain was recorded a few times. Method: immunoSEQ multiplex PCR; TCRdb's copy keeps in-frame clones and lacks some. Of some 13,000 clones in the sample, more than 60% were seen once. These data originate in a study of tumour-infiltrating T cells in Burkitt lymphoma. The overall study: Survival, overall and progression-free, tracked with productive clonality.

The CDR3 loop spans 13 amino acids. V was clipped by 1 base and J by 4 bases, with 5 bases between them. CDR1 and CDR2 (germline): LNHDA, SQIVND (reference sequence). This chain connects TRBV19 to TRBJ1-5; the D is unclear. Sequenced: tumor tissue. This TCR was sampled from a human donor with diffuse large B-cell lymphoma. The CDR3, as DNA: TGTGCCAGTAGTATAGGGTGGAATCAGCCCCAGCATTTT. Translated: CASSIGWNQPQHF.